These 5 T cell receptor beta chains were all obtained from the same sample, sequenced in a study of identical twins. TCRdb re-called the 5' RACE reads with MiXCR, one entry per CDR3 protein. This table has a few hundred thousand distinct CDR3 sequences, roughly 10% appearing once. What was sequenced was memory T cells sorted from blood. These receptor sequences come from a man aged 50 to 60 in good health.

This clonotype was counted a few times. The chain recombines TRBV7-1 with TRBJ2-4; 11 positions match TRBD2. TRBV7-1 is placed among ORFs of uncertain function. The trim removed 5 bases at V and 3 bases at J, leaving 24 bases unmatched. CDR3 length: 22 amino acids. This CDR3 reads CASSQRQGSRLAGTQFKNIQYF. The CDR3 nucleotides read TGTGCCAGCAGCCAGCGACAGGGGTCAAGACTAGCGGGGACTCAATTCAAAAACATTCAGTACTTC.

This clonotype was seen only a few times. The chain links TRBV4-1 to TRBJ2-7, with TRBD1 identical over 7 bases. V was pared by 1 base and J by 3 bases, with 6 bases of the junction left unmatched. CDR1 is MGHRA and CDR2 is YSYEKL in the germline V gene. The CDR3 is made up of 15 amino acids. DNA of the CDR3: TGCGCCAGCAGCCAAGTTAGGGGGCGCAGCTACGAGCAGTACTTC. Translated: CASSQVRGRSYEQYF.

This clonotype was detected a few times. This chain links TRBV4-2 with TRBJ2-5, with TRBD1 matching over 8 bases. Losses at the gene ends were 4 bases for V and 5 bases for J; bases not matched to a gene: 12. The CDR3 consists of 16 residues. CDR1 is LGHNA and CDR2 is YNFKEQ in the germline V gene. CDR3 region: CASSPGSGRGLETQYF. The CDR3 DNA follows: TGTGCCAGCAGCCCCGGGTCCGGCAGGGGGCTTGAGACCCAGTACTTC.

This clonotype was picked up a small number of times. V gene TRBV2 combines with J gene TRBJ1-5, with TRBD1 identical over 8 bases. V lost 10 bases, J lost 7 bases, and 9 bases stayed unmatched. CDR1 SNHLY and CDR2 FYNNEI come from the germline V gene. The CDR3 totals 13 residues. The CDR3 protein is CATGTGGGQPQHF. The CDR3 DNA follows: TGTGCCACCGGGACAGGAGGAGGGCAGCCCCAGCATTTT.

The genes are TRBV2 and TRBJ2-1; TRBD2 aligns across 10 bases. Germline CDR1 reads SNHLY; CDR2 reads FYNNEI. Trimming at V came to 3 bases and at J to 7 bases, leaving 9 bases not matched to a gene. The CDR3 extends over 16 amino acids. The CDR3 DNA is TGTGCCAGCAGTGATCCCCAAGCGGGAGGGCAGAATGAGCAGTTCTTC. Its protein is CASSDPQAGGQNEQFF.